This TCR beta chain was sequenced in a study of CD8+ T cells in alopecia areata. Extraction of RNA preceded its reverse transcription into cDNA, which served as the sequencing template. Produced via immunoSEQ multiplex PCR; TCRdb's table is partial and in-frame only. The sample holds over 200,000 clones, around 62% seen once. This TCR was recovered from a human donor with alopecia areata. This sample comprised CD4+ T cells sorted from blood, obtained at week 0.

The CDR3 nucleotides are TGTGCCAGCAGCCAATCGGACAGGGCGAGCACAGATACGCAGTATTTT. It codes for CASSQSDRASTDTQYF. The chain recombines TRBV7-8 with TRBJ2-3, with 8 bases that match TRBD1. The ends lost 5 bases at V and 0 bases at J; junction bases unmatched: 7. The CDR3 totals 16 residues. Germline assignment: CDR1 SGHVS and CDR2 FQNEAQ. Using reference TRBV7-8 and TRBJ2-3 for the parts outside the CDR3, the full variable domain is GAGVSQSPRYKVAKRGQDVALRCDPISGHVSLFWYQQALGQGPEFLTYFQNEAQLDKSGLPSDRFFAERPEGSVSTLKIQRTQQEDSAVYLCASSQSDRASTDTQYFGPGTRLTVL.